This entry features one TCR beta chain sequence. Its matching antigen is unknown. This sample stems from a study of T cell responses to AZD1222 COVID-19 vaccine. CDR1 MDHEN and CDR2 SYDVKM come from the germline V gene. Trimming stripped 10 bases from V and 4 bases from J, with 16 bases between. CDR3 length: 13 residues. Sequenced by immunoSEQ multiplex PCR; TCRdb stores in-frame clones only, minus some. The table shows around 250,000 clones, with approximately 93% occurring only once. Regarding the study as a whole: Without day 14 samples, only post-peak T cell repertoires were studied. Spike-specific TCR depth and breadth grew after two AZD1222 doses. Donor demographics were predominantly white British with a female majority; clonal diversity may be underestimated. It was only a handful of AZD1222 recipients who were seropositive at baseline.

Material: peripheral blood, obtained on day 0 of AZD1222 vaccination. This chain joins TRBV28 and TRBJ1-2; weak D call: TRBD1 (6 bases). The source is an adult in good health. CDR3 protein: CATTGGLGYGYTF. The CDR3 region has the DNA TGTGCCACCACGGGGGGGCTCGGCTATGGCTACACCTTC.